One sample yielded the 25 T cell receptor beta chains listed below, sequenced in a study of Ad26.COV2.S vaccination and SARS-CoV-2 variants. Generated by immunoSEQ multiplex PCR, the TCRdb table keeps only in-frame clones and is missing some. The sample has approximately 340,000 clones; 90% to 95% are singletons. The material sequenced was peripheral blood, taken after recovery from COVID-19. These receptors were taken from a human donor who had recovered from COVID-19.

Details on this clone: The same CDR3 can be traced to other DNA sequences in this sample. This sequence joins TRBV5-1 and TRBJ2-1; no firm D call. Trimming shortened V by 4 bases and J by 2 bases, and 7 bases separated the two germline ends. The CDR3 has 13 residues. CDR1 SGHRS and CDR2 YFSETQ come from the germline V gene. The CDR3 nucleotides read TGCGCCAGCAGCCCCGTCGCCTACAATGAGCAGTTCTTC. It translates to CASSPVAYNEQFF.

The sample holds one count of this clone. The chain has TRBV5-1 and TRBJ2-2, with 10 bases lining up with TRBD1. V gave up 0 bases and J gave up 4 bases; unmatched junction bases: 15. Germline CDR1 and CDR2: SGHRS and YFSETQ. The CDR3 totals 20 residues. The CDR3 is CASSLALWTGGPRGTGELFF. The CDR3 DNA follows: TGCGCCAGCAGCTTGGCCTTGTGGACAGGGGGACCCCGGGGCACCGGGGAGCTGTTTTTT.

The rearrangement joins TRBV21-1 to TRBJ2-7; the table's D call TRBD2 went unverified against the DNA. TRBV21-1 is a pseudogene segment. The CDR3 consists of 14 residues. CDR3 sequence: CASSKWEDSYEQYF. CDR3 in DNA: TGTGCCAGCAGCAAATGGGAGGATTCCTACGAGCAGTACTTC.

A word on this clone: This is likely a read error, given that the CDR3 carries no conserved phenylalanine or tryptophan at its end. The chain uses TRBV12-5 and TRBJ1-1; D is undetermined. The V gene's germline CDR1 is LGHNT and CDR2 FRNRAP. The CDR3 contains 16 residues. The V end was cut by 0 bases, the J end by 1 base, with 12 bases between. As DNA, the CDR3 is TGTGCTAGTGGTTTGGTATTAGATTGGAGGAACACTGAAGCTTTCCTT. Translating gives CASGLVLDWRNTEAFL.

The chain is built from TRBV6-5 and TRBJ1-1; a possible D gene is TRBD1 (6 bases). Germline V gene sequence: CDR1 MNHEY, CDR2 SVGAGI. V was shortened by 7 bases and J by 1 base, with 13 bases between the two germline ends. CDR3 length: 14 residues. This CDR3 is CASNAGTKNTEAFF. The CDR3 nucleotides read TGTGCCAGCAATGCCGGGACAAAGAACACTGAAGCTTTCTTT.

The CDR3 protein is CASSPLGLGYEQYF. The CDR3 region has the DNA TGTGCCAGCAGTCCCCTAGGCCTGGGGTACGAGCAGTACTTC. V gene TRBV27 combines with J gene TRBJ2-7; D remains ambiguous. Trimming stripped 5 bases from V and 4 bases from J, with 15 bases between. The germline CDR1 and CDR2 sequences are MNHEY and SMNVEV (reference sequence). The CDR3 loop spans 14 amino acids.

The CDR3 region has the DNA TGTGCCAGCAGCTTGGGGAGGGGGAGAGAAAAACTGTTTTTT. Amino acid sequence: CASSLGRGREKLFF. V usage is TRBV5-6 and J usage is TRBJ1-4, with D maybe TRBD1 (6 bases). V was trimmed by 0 bases and J by 8 bases, leaving 11 bases between them. Germline V CDR1 and CDR2: SGHDT, YYEEEE. The CDR3 consists of 14 residues.

The chain carries TRBV29-1 and TRBJ2-2; D is ambiguous. The CDR3 covers 12 residues. V lost 5 bases and J 6 bases, leaving 10 bases between the germline ends. CDR1 is SQVTM, CDR2 ANQGSEA, per germline. The CDR3 DNA reads TGCAGCGTTTGGAGAAACGCCGGGGAGCTGTTTTTT. The encoded protein is CSVWRNAGELFF.

V and J are TRBV11-2 and TRBJ1-5; D remains unclear. Germline V gene data show CDR1 as SGHAT and CDR2 as FQNNGV. Between the trimmed V and J ends, which lost 0 bases and 6 bases, there was a span of 15 bases. This CDR3 region has 16 residues. In DNA, the CDR3 is TGTGCCAGCAGCTTAGATGAGCTTCGGGTGGGTCAGCCCCAGCATTTT. Protein: CASSLDELRVGQPQHF.

The chain uses TRBV19 and TRBJ1-5; possible D gene TRBD1, 6 bases. Trimming shortened V by 7 bases and J by 4 bases, and 14 bases separated the two germline ends. Germline assignment: CDR1 LNHDA and CDR2 SQIVND (reference sequence). CDR3 size: 14 residues. For the CDR3, the DNA is TGTGCCAGTAATTTGGGGGCACTTAATCAGCCCCAGCATTTT. It translates to CASNLGALNQPQHF.

The V gene is TRBV29-1, the J gene TRBJ1-2; unclear D gene. With 1 base removed from V and 4 bases from J, the gap between germline ends came to 7 bases. Germline V gene sequence: CDR1 SQVTM, CDR2 ANQGSEA. The CDR3 covers 12 residues. CDR3 protein: CSVEGEGYGYTF. The DNA of the CDR3 is TGCAGCGTTGAAGGGGAAGGCTATGGCTACACCTTC.

The chain links TRBV2 to TRBJ1-4, with 7 bases that match TRBD1. This CDR3 has 15 amino acids. Germline CDR1 and CDR2: SNHLY and FYNNEI. Trimming took 6 bases from V and 13 from J; bases not matched to a gene: 17. CDR3 DNA sequence: TGTGCCAGCAGAGAGAACCTGGACAGGTGGATGGGACTGTTTTTT. Translating it yields CASRENLDRWMGLFF. The variable domain in full, with the rest retrieved from reference TRBV2 and TRBJ1-4, is EPEVTQTPSHQVTQMGQEVILRCVPISNHLYFYWYRQILGQKVEFLVSFYNNEISEKSEIFDDQFSVERPDGSNFTLKIRSTKLEDSAMYFCASRENLDRWMGLFFGSGTQLSVL.

V is TRBV18 and J is TRBJ1-1; perhaps TRBD1 as D (6 bases). V was clipped by 2 bases and J by 3 bases, with 16 bases between them. The CDR3 contains 16 residues. Germline assignment: CDR1 KGHSH and CDR2 LQKENI. The CDR3 loop reads CASSPFDGGQDTEAFF. The CDR3 region has the DNA TGTGCCAGCTCACCATTTGATGGGGGGCAGGACACTGAAGCTTTCTTT.

The chain recombines TRBV19 with TRBJ2-2; TRBD1 matches 8 bases. The CDR3 is 16 amino acids. After removal of 7 bases from V and 2 bases from J, the junction contained 9 bases not matched to a gene. Looked up from germline, CDR1 is LNHDA and CDR2 is SQIVND (reference sequence). CDR3 in amino acids: CASTFVGTGNTGELFF. As DNA, the CDR3 is TGTGCCAGTACCTTTGTCGGGACAGGCAACACCGGGGAGCTGTTTTTT.

CDR3 bases: TGCGCCAGCAGCGGTGAACCTACCTACGAGCAGTACTTC. Translated: CASSGEPTYEQYF. V and J are TRBV4-1 and TRBJ2-7; D unresolved. Trimming took off 5 bases at V and 2 bases at J, with 10 bases between the two ends. The CDR3 has 13 residues. The germline CDR1 and CDR2 sequences are MGHRA and YSYEKL.

V usage is TRBV6-5 and J usage is TRBJ2-7; D not certain. CDR3 length equals 12 residues. In germline, CDR1 is MNHEY, CDR2 SVGAGI. V lost 4 bases, J lost 1 base, and 5 bases lay in between. The CDR3 coding sequence is TGTGCCAGCAGTTCACTTTCCTACGAGCAGTACTTC. Translating gives CASSSLSYEQYF.

The rearrangement uses TRBV10-1 and TRBJ2-7, with D maybe TRBD2 (6 bases). The CDR3 is 14 residues long. Germline CDR1 reads WNHNN; CDR2 reads SYGVQD (reference sequence). Between the trimmed V and J ends, which lost 3 bases and 3 bases, there was a span of 12 bases. The CDR3 region has the DNA TGCGCCAGCAGTGACGGGGGAGCAAACTACGAGCAGTACTTC. Translation: CASSDGGANYEQYF.

This sequence joins TRBV2 and TRBJ2-1; TRBD1 matches at 8 bases. CDR3 size: 14 residues. V lost 7 bases, J lost 9 bases, and 11 bases stayed unmatched. Per the germline V gene, CDR1 is SNHLY and CDR2 is FYNNEI. CDR3 in amino acids: CASTADRVSLEQFF. Here the CDR3 DNA reads TGTGCCAGCACCGCGGACAGGGTGTCGCTTGAGCAGTTCTTC.

On this clone itself: Sequence at one end of the junction differs from germline and may be a read error. The gene calls are TRBV7-7 and TRBJ2-2; possibly TRBD1 for D (6 bases). The CDR3 sequence is 14 residues long. Germline CDR1 is SSHAT and CDR2 is FNYEAQ (reference sequence). The CDR3 loop is CASSLNREAGELFF. In DNA form, the CDR3 reads TGTGCTAGCAGCCTAAACAGGGAAGCCGGGGAGCTGTTTTTT.

A few counts support this clone. This chain links TRBV5-4 with TRBJ2-2, with D perhaps given as TRBD1 or TRBD2 (6 bases each). Trimming took 4 bases from V and 4 from J, leaving 11 bases between them. Germline loops: CDR1 SGHNT, CDR2 YYREEE (reference sequence). This CDR3 region has 14 residues. CDR3 residues: CASSLGGPTGELFF. The CDR3 bases are TGTGCCAGCAGCCTTGGGGGGCCCACCGGGGAGCTGTTTTTT.

The chain employs TRBV11-2 and TRBJ1-4; D ambiguous. The V gene's germline CDR1 is SGHAT and CDR2 FQNNGV. Deletions cut 1 base from V and 0 bases from J, with 6 bases between. The length of the CDR3 is 15 residues. CDR3 sequence reads: CASSLVEATNEKLFF. The CDR3 bases are TGTGCCAGCAGCTTAGTGGAAGCAACTAATGAAAAACTGTTTTTT. Full variable domain (missing parts from reference TRBV11-2 and TRBJ1-4): EAGVAQSPRYKIIEKRQSVAFWCNPISGHATLYWYQQILGQGPKLLIQFQNNGVVDDSQLPKDRFSAERLKGVDSTLKIQPAKLEDSAVYLCASSLVEATNEKLFFGSGTQLSVL.

The chain couples TRBV19 to TRBJ1-2; a weak D match, TRBD1 (6 bases). Trimming stripped 4 bases from V and 5 bases from J, with 11 bases between. CDR1 is LNHDA and CDR2 is SQIVND in the germline V gene (reference sequence). The CDR3 runs 13 residues. The CDR3 sequence is CASSNGGWYGYTF. CDR3 DNA sequence: TGTGCCAGTAGTAATGGGGGCTGGTATGGCTACACCTTC. Based on the CDR3 plus reference TRBV19 and TRBJ1-2, the full variable domain is DGGITQSPKYLFRKEGQNVTLSCEQNLNHDAMYWYRQDPGQGLRLIYYSQIVNDFQKGDIAEGYSVSREKKESFPLTVTSAQKNPTAFYLCASSNGGWYGYTFGSGTRLTVV.

This chain connects TRBV13 to TRBJ1-2; no clear D gene. Germline-derived CDR1 and CDR2 are PRHDT and FYEKMQ (reference sequence). CDR3 size: 14 residues. V lost 0 bases, J lost 3 bases, and 8 bases lay in between. DNA of the CDR3: TGTGCCAGCAGCTTAGGATCCAATTACTATGGCTACACCTTC. Translation gives CASSLGSNYYGYTF. Drawing the rest from reference TRBV13 and TRBJ1-2, the complete variable domain is AAGVIQSPRHLIKEKRETATLKCYPIPRHDTVYWYQQGPGQDPQFLISFYEKMQSDKGSIPDRFSAQQFSDYHSELNMSSLELGDSALYFCASSLGSNYYGYTFGSGTRLTVV.

CDR3 DNA: TGTGCCAGCAGCTCGAGACTAGCGGGGGGGCCGAGGCAAGAGACCCAGTACTTC. Protein: CASSSRLAGGPRQETQYF. The chain combines TRBV7-8 with TRBJ2-5; TRBD2 agrees at 14 bases. The trim removed 4 bases at V and 2 bases at J, leaving 9 bases unmatched. CDR1 is SGHVS, CDR2 FQNEAQ, per germline. The CDR3 is 18 amino acids.

The CDR3 DNA reads as TGTGCCAGCAGCTTATTCCAGAGCACAGATACGCAGTATTTT. Amino acids: CASSLFQSTDTQYF. The rearrangement uses TRBV7-3 and TRBJ2-3; D not resolved. Trimming took off 2 bases at V and 0 bases at J, with 6 bases between the two ends. Germline loops: CDR1 SGHTA, CDR2 FQGTGA. The length of the CDR3 is 14 residues.